A selection of T cell receptor beta chains follows, all from one sample in a study of T-cell reconstitution after alpha-beta-depleted transplantation in children. From the PCR reads, TCRdb called clonotypes with MiXCR, one entry per CDR3 protein. The sample lists about 240,000 distinct CDR3 sequences; around 12% were seen once. Sequences were derived from PBMCs from the stem cell graft donor, sampled from the stem cell graft. These receptor sequences come from a human donor who donated a stem cell graft to a child with acute lymphoblastic leukemia. Both conserved end residues are part of each CDR3. D genes are given only for firm matches. Clone size is stated in some rows and not others, as once, few, many or a class when expanded.

NA	17	TRBV28	many	TRBJ2-2	CASRAGGWRGNTGELFF	TGTGCCAGCCGTGCGGGTGGATGGCGGGGTAACACCGGGGAGCTGTTTTTT
NA	16	TRBV5-5	many	TRBJ2-1	CASSLYSQGGFNEQFF	TGTGCCAGCAGCTTGTACAGCCAGGGTGGTTTCAATGAGCAGTTCTTC
NA	15	TRBV27	many	TRBJ2-1	CASSLPGRSGNEQFF	TGTGCCAGCAGTTTACCGGGCCGATCAGGCAATGAGCAGTTCTTC
NA	13	TRBV29-1	many	TRBJ2-5	CSHDRRGSETQYF	TGCAGCCATGACCGGAGGGGGTCGGAGACCCAGTACTTC
NA	13	TRBV15	many	TRBJ1-1	CATSRARFTEAFF	TGTGCCACCAGCAGAGCCCGTTTCACTGAAGCTTTCTTT
TRBD1	16	TRBV27	few	TRBJ1-2	CASSPRGGGFPPGYTF	TGTGCCAGCAGTCCTCGGGGAGGGGGCTTTCCCCCCGGCTACACCTTC
NA	12	TRBV20-1	many	TRBJ2-1	CSARTHYNEQFF	TGCAGTGCTAGGACACACTACAATGAGCAGTTCTTC
NA	17	TRBV5-1	many	TRBJ1-1	CASSLERSAGNDTEAFF	TGCGCCAGCAGCTTGGAGCGGTCGGCAGGGAACGACACTGAAGCTTTCTTT
TRBD2	18	TRBV20-1	NA	TRBJ2-5	CSASHGTSGVGAGETQYF	TGCAGTGCTAGCCACGGGACTAGCGGGGTAGGGGCAGGGGAGACCCAGTACTTC
TRBD2	18	TRBV5-1	many	TRBJ2-1	CASSSGTSGSPLHNEQFF	TGCGCCAGCAGCTCCGGGACTAGCGGGAGCCCGCTTCACAATGAGCAGTTCTTC
NA	16	TRBV10-3	many	TRBJ2-1	CAISEEGGGTTNEQFF	TGTGCCATCAGTGAGGAGGGGGGAGGGACGACTAATGAGCAGTTCTTC
NA	18	TRBV24-1	many	TRBJ2-5	CATSDFDRPGRSQETQYF	TGTGCCACCAGTGATTTCGATCGCCCGGGGCGTAGCCAAGAGACCCAGTACTTC
NA	17	TRBV12-3/TRBV12-4	few	TRBJ2-2	CASSFPAGLSNTGELFF	TGTGCCAGCAGTTTCCCCGCGGGGCTCTCGAACACCGGGGAGCTGTTTTTT
NA	12	TRBV3-1	NA	TRBJ2-2	CACCQDPGELFF	TGTGCCTGCTGCCAAGATCCCGGGGAGCTGTTTTTT
TRBD2	14	TRBV20-1	many	TRBJ2-3	CSARRREGPDTQYF	TGCAGTGCTAGACGCCGGGAGGGCCCAGATACGCAGTATTTT
TRBD1	14	TRBV27	few	TRBJ2-7	CASSDGDRDYEQYF	TGTGCCAGCAGTGACGGGGACAGGGACTACGAGCAGTACTTC
TRBD1	14	TRBV2	many	TRBJ1-5	CASTGQGRNQPQHF	TGTGCCAGCACCGGACAGGGCCGCAATCAGCCCCAGCATTTT
NA	16	TRBV12-3/TRBV12-4	many	TRBJ2-2	CASSLGYRVNTGELFF	TGTGCCAGCAGTTTAGGTTACAGGGTCAACACCGGGGAGCTGTTTTTT
TRBD2	19	TRBV9	many	TRBJ2-3	CASSSRLAGGPGGTDTQYF	TGTGCCAGCAGCTCTCGACTAGCGGGAGGCCCGGGAGGAACAGATACGCAGTATTTT
NA	15	TRBV7-8	NA	TRBJ2-7	CASSLERHSSYEQYF	TGTGCCAGCAGCTTAGAAAGGCATAGCTCCTACGAGCAGTACTTC
NA	14	TRBV9	few	TRBJ1-6	CASSVQGTNSPLHF	TGTGCCAGCAGCGTACAGGGGACTAATTCACCCCTCCACTTT
TRBD2	14	TRBV20-1	few	TRBJ2-7	CSARGLADSYEQYF	TGCAGTGCTAGAGGACTAGCGGACTCCTACGAGCAGTACTTC
TRBD1	15	TRBV6-2/TRBV6-3	many	TRBJ1-5	CASREGQGQNQPQHF	TGTGCCAGCAGAGAAGGACAGGGCCAAAATCAGCCCCAGCATTTT
TRBD1	13	TRBV29-1	many	TRBJ1-5	CSVGDRDNQPQHF	TGCAGCGTTGGGGACAGGGATAATCAGCCCCAGCATTTT
NA	15	TRBV7-9	many	TRBJ2-1	CASSVQRTNPTKQFF	TGTGCCAGCAGCGTCCAAAGGACTAACCCAACTAAGCAGTTCTTC
NA	15	TRBV6-1	NA	TRBJ2-7	CASSERGGTVYEQYF	TGTGCCAGCAGTGAAAGAGGGGGGACAGTCTACGAGCAGTACTTC
TRBD1	15	TRBV19	few	TRBJ1-6	CASSLGTGGNSPLHF	TGTGCCAGTAGTCTCGGGACAGGGGGTAATTCACCCCTCCACTTT
NA	15	TRBV5-1	many	TRBJ1-1	CASSLLGTPNTEAFF	TGCGCCAGCAGCTTACTCGGGACACCGAACACTGAAGCTTTCTTT
NA	10	TRBV20-1	many	TRBJ2-7	CSAKQREQYF	TGCAGTGCTAAACAGCGGGAGCAGTACTTC
TRBD1	16	TRBV5-1	many	TRBJ2-2	CASSPQGDQNTGELFF	TGCGCCAGCAGTCCACAGGGGGACCAGAACACCGGGGAGCTGTTTTTT
TRBD1	15	TRBV10-3	few	TRBJ1-6	CAISADRGLGSPLHF	TGTGCCATCAGTGCGGACAGGGGACTCGGTTCACCCCTCCACTTT
NA	13	TRBV20-1	many	TRBJ2-2	CSAAQWGLGELFF	TGCAGTGCCGCACAATGGGGGCTCGGGGAGCTGTTTTTT
NA	12	TRBV14	NA	TRBJ1-1	CASSQYPTEAFF	TGTGCCAGCAGCCAATACCCCACTGAAGCTTTCTTT
TRBD1	15	TRBV5-1	many	TRBJ2-7	CASSPGQQTPYEQYF	TGCGCCAGCAGCCCGGGACAGCAGACCCCCTACGAGCAGTACTTC
NA	14	TRBV28	many	TRBJ2-5	CASSLLSGKETQYF	TGTGCCAGCAGTTTACTTTCCGGAAAGGAGACCCAGTACTTC
TRBD1	13	TRBV6-1	many	TRBJ1-1	CASSQNRGTEAFF	TGTGCCAGCAGTCAGAACAGGGGTACTGAAGCTTTCTTT
TRBD1	15	TRBV5-5	many	TRBJ1-1	CASRRTGGLNTEAFF	TGTGCCAGCAGACGGACAGGGGGTCTGAACACTGAAGCTTTCTTT
NA	14	TRBV5-5	many	TRBJ2-1	CASSPILAENEQFF	TGTGCCAGCAGCCCAATTCTAGCCGAGAATGAGCAGTTCTTC
NA	14	TRBV5-1	many	TRBJ1-1	CASSEHRENTEAFF	TGCGCCAGCAGCGAACACCGGGAGAACACTGAAGCTTTCTTT
NA	13	TRBV15	many	TRBJ2-1	CATSRAPRNEQFF	TGTGCCACCAGCAGGGCCCCTCGGAATGAGCAGTTCTTC
NA	12	TRBV28	many	TRBJ1-4	CASSLRAEKLFF	TGTGCCAGCAGTTTGCGCGCTGAAAAACTGTTTTTT
TRBD2	19	TRBV7-2	many	TRBJ2-7	CASSSRMGGLAGSLYEQYF	TGTGCCAGCAGCTCCCGGATGGGGGGACTAGCGGGAAGTCTCTACGAGCAGTACTTC
NA	15	TRBV28	many	TRBJ2-7	CASKTPARPLYEQYF	TGTGCCAGCAAAACACCGGCCCGCCCCCTCTACGAGCAGTACTTC
NA	13	TRBV27	many	TRBJ1-5	CASSITSNQPQHF	TGTGCCAGCAGTATTACCAGCAATCAGCCCCAGCATTTT
TRBD1	15	TRBV24-1	NA	TRBJ2-7	CATKKSGTGDYEQYF	TGTGCCACCAAAAAATCGGGGACAGGGGACTACGAGCAGTACTTC
NA	17	TRBV25-1	many	TRBJ1-1	CASSVPAGAGLNTEAFF	TGTGCCAGCAGTGTCCCAGCCGGGGCAGGGTTGAACACTGAAGCTTTCTTT
NA	14	TRBV6-1	few	TRBJ2-1	CASRGGGQDNEQFF	TGTGCCAGCAGAGGGGGGGGGCAGGACAATGAGCAGTTCTTC
NA	12	TRBV29-1	many	TRBJ2-2	CSAVLGTGELFF	TGCAGCGCCGTCCTTGGGACCGGGGAGCTGTTTTTT
NA	17	TRBV9	many	TRBJ2-1	CASSVAAFQGSYNEQFF	TGTGCCAGCAGCGTAGCGGCCTTCCAGGGCTCCTACAATGAGCAGTTCTTC
NA	17	TRBV11-1	NA	TRBJ2-7	CASSLDSRGVVSYEQYF	TGTGCCAGCAGCTTAGATTCAAGGGGTGTCGTGTCCTACGAGCAGTACTTC
NA	19	TRBV11-2	many	TRBJ1-5	CASSRIAVRARHSNQPQHF	TGTGCCAGCAGCCGTATTGCAGTCCGGGCTAGACATAGCAATCAGCCCCAGCATTTT
NA	18	TRBV12-3/TRBV12-4	many	TRBJ1-1	CASSFPDADSLSNTEAFF	TGTGCCAGCAGTTTCCCCGACGCGGACTCTCTCTCCAACACTGAAGCTTTCTTT
NA	14	TRBV20-1	many	TRBJ1-2	CSARKDGRNYGYTF	TGCAGTGCTAGAAAGGACGGGCGCAACTATGGCTACACCTTC
NA	12	TRBV7-9	many	TRBJ1-1	CASRAGSKAAFF	TGTGCCAGCAGGGCGGGCTCGAAAGCCGCTTTCTTT